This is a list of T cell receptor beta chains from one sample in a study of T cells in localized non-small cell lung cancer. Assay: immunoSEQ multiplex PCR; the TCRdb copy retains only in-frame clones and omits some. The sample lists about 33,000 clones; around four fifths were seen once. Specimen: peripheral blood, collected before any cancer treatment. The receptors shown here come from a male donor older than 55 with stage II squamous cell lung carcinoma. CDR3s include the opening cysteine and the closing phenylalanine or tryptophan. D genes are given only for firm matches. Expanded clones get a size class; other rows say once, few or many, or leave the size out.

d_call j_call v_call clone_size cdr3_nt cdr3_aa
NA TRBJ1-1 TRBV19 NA TGTGCCAGTAGTATTACAGGGAGGAGCACTGAAGCTTTCTTT CASSITGRSTEAFF
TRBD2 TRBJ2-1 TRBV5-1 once TGCGCCAGCAGCTCGACCGGGACTAGTGCGAAGGGGCAGTTCTTC CASSSTGTSAKGQFF
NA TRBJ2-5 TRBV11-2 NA TGTGCCAGCAGCTTAGGTGCCGAGACCCAGTACTTC CASSLGAETQYF
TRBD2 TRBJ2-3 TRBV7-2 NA TGTGCCAGCAGCCCCGGGACTAGCGGGAGGAGGTCAGATACGCAGTATTTT CASSPGTSGRRSDTQYF
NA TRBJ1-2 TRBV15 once TGTGCCACCGATTCTGAGGGAAGCGGCTACACCTTC CATDSEGSGYTF
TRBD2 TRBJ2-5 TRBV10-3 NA TGTGCCATCAGCCCACTAGCGGGAGAGGAGACCCAGTACTTC CAISPLAGEETQYF
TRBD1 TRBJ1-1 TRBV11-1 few TGTGCCAGCAGCTTAGGAAAGGGACAGGACCTCACTGAAGCTTTCTTT CASSLGKGQDLTEAFF
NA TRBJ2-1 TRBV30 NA TGTGCCCAGGACAGTCGGTCGAATGAGCAGTTCTTC CAQDSRSNEQFF
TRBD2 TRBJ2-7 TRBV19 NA TGTGCCAGTAGTATCCTGGCGGGGGGGAGCTACGAGCAGTACTTC CASSILAGGSYEQYF
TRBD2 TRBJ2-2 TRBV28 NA TGTGCCAGCAGTTTAGGGACTAGCGGCACTATCACCGGGGAGCTGTTTTTT CASSLGTSGTITGELFF
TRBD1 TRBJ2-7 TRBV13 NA TGTGCCAGCAGCTCAGCCGGGACAGGGGAGTACGAGCAGTACTTC CASSSAGTGEYEQYF
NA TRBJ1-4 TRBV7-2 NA TGTGCCAGCAGCTTAGAAGGGTCACATAATGAAAAACTGTTTTTT CASSLEGSHNEKLFF
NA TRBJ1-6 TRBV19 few TGTGCCAGCACGACAGACCGGTCACCCCTCCACTTT CASTTDRSPLHF
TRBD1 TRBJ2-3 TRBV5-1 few TGCGCCAGCAGCTTGGGGGGACAGGTGACAGATACGCAGTATTTT CASSLGGQVTDTQYF
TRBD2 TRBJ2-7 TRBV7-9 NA TGTGCCAGCAGCTTTTCCCTAGCGGGAGGAAGAAACGAGCAGTACTTC CASSFSLAGGRNEQYF
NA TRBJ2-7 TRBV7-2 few TGTGCCAGCAGCTTATTCCCGGCCAGCTCCTACGAGCAGTACTTC CASSLFPASSYEQYF
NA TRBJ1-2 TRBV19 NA TGTGCCAGTAATCGGGGGGGCGCAAGTTATGGCTACACCTTC CASNRGGASYGYTF
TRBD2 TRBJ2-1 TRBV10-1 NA TGCGCCAGCAGTTTCCTTAGCGGGGGCCCTAAGCTGAACTACAATGAGCAGTTCTTC CASSFLSGGPKLNYNEQFF
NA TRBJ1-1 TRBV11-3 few TGTGCCAGCAGCTTAGGGCGGGCCACTGAAGCTTTCTTT CASSLGRATEAFF
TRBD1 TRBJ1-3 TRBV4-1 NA TGCGCCAGCAGCCAAGATGCCCAGGGGGACACCATATATTTT CASSQDAQGDTIYF
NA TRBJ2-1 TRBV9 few TGTGCCAGCAGCGTGGGAGGGGGCCGGACCTACAATGAGCAGTTCTTC CASSVGGGRTYNEQFF
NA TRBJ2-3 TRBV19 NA TGTGCCAGTAGCCCTGAGGGGAGTTCGACGCAGTATTTT CASSPEGSSTQYF
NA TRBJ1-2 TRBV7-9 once TGTGCCAGCAGCTCCGGGGGCAGAGGGGCTGCAGGAGACTATGGCTACACCTTC CASSSGGRGAAGDYGYTF
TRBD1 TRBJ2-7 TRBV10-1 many TGCGCCAGCAAGGGACAGGGGTGCGAGCAGTACTTC CASKGQGCEQYF
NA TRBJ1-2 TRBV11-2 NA TGTGCCAGCAGCTTCGGGGCTGGGGGCTATGGCTACACCTTC CASSFGAGGYGYTF
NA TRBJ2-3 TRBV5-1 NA TGCGCCAGCAGCTTTAAAGGCAGCGACACAGATACGCAGTATTTT CASSFKGSDTDTQYF
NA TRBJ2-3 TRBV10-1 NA TGCGCCAGCAGTGAGATCCCAGACCAAGATACGCAGTATTTT CASSEIPDQDTQYF
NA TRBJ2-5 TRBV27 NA TGTGCCAGCAGTACCCTAGAGGGGGGGGAGACCCAGTACTTC CASSTLEGGETQYF
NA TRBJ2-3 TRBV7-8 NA TGTGCCAGCAGCTCTCAGGGGGTAAGGAGGGCCACAGATACGCAGTATTTT CASSSQGVRRATDTQYF
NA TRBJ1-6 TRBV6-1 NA TGTGCCAGCAAAGAGTCTTACTCACCCCTCCACTTT CASKESYSPLHF
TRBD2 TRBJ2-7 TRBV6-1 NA TGTGCCAGCAACGCCTTCGGGGGGGCCCTTTACGAGCAGTACTTC CASNAFGGALYEQYF
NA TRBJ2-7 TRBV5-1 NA TGCGCCAGCAGCTTGGATGGAGGGGACGAGCAGTACTTC CASSLDGGDEQYF
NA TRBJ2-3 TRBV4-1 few TGCGCCAGCAGCCAAGACCCGGGGTTGGAAACAGATACGCAGTATTTT CASSQDPGLETDTQYF
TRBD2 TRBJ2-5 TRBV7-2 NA TGTGCCAGCAGCGCCACGGGACTAGAAAACCAAGAGACCCAGTACTTC CASSATGLENQETQYF
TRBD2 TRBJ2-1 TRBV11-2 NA TGTGCCAGCAGCTTACCAAGACTAGCGGGCGAGCAGTTCTTC CASSLPRLAGEQFF
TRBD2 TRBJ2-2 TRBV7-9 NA TGTGCCAGCAGCTTAAGTTTGATAGCGGGAGGTAACACCGGGGAGCTGTTTTTT CASSLSLIAGGNTGELFF
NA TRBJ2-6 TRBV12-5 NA TGTGCTAGTGGCCTCGGGACTGCGGCTGGGGCCAACGTCCTGACTTTC CASGLGTAAGANVLTF
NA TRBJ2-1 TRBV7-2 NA TGTGCCAGCAGCCCGTACGTGACCTACAATGAGCAGTTCTTC CASSPYVTYNEQFF
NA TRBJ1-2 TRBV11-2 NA TGTGCCAGCAGCCGACGGATGTATGGCTACACCTTC CASSRRMYGYTF
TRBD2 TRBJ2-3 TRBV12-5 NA TGTGCTAGTGGTTCGGGGACTAGCGGGGGAACAGATACGCAGTATTTT CASGSGTSGGTDTQYF
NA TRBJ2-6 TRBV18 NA TGTGCCAGCTCACCGCAACGGGAGCACCGCTCTGGGGCCAACGTCCTGACTTTC CASSPQREHRSGANVLTF
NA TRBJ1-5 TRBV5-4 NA TGTGCCAGCAGCTTGGGGTGGAGTCAGCCCCAGCATTTT CASSLGWSQPQHF
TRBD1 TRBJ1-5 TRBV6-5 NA TGTGCCAGCAGTTACCGGCAGGGGGCGAATCAGCCCCAGCATTTT CASSYRQGANQPQHF
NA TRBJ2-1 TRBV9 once TGTGCCAGCAGCGTAGGATTGAAGCTTACTACGGACAATGAGCAGTTCTTC CASSVGLKLTTDNEQFF
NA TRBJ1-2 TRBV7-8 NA TGTGCCAGCAGCTTCGGCGGGGGTTCGGGCTACACCTTC CASSFGGGSGYTF